This record covers a single TCR beta chain. What it recognizes is unknown. Germline trimming cut 5 bases from V and 3 bases from J; bases unmatched to any gene: 13. CDR1 is SGHVS and CDR2 is FQNEAQ in the germline V gene. The CDR3 is 17 residues long. These data belong to a study of cytomegalovirus exposure and HLA in healthy donors. Study-level background: Researchers found that under 90% of just under 400 genotyped donors fell within the Caucasian-associated ancestry cluster.

13 Jbeta primers and 60 Vbeta primers were used for the PCR. The protocol was immunoSEQ multiplex PCR, while the TCRdb copy is restricted to in-frame clones and leaves out a portion. Here the sample spans around 140,000 clones, roughly 80% being singletons. General study results and limits: CMV serostatus alone was available as immune exposure information. In a later analysis, CMV-associated beta chains were mostly HLA-associated, it appeared. A missense DCLRE1C variant was associated with V- and J-gene trimming of TCR beta chains in a later analysis, and an independent cohort replicated the association.

The chain is built from TRBV7-8 and TRBJ2-1, with 7 bases matching TRBD1. The sequence was obtained from a woman aged 25-40 years in good health and CMV-seronegative. The specimen sequenced was PBMCs. In nucleotides, the CDR3 is TGTGCCAGCAGCGACAGTACAGGGGTCAGGGACTACAATGAGCAGTTCTTC. Its translation is CASSDSTGVRDYNEQFF.